These 2 T cell receptor beta chains share one sample of origin, sequenced in a study of blood T cell repertoires in COVID-19. TCRdb keeps only in-frame clones here, not all; method: immunoSEQ multiplex PCR. The sample gives roughly 150,000 clones, approximately 85% of which show up once; under 3.5% is in the top ten. Sequencing was done on a sample of peripheral blood. These receptors were collected from a woman of 80 years or more with COVID-19, enrolled during active disease.

J is TRBJ2-5 and V is TRBV11-2; D remains unclear. Trimming took off 5 bases at V and 2 bases at J, with 12 bases between the two ends. The CDR3 has 14 amino acids. The germline V gene encodes CDR1 SGHAT and CDR2 FQNNGV. In nucleotides, the CDR3 is TGTGCCAGCAGCGCTAGTTGGTGGCAAGAGACCCAGTACTTC. Translating gives CASSASWWQETQYF.

The chain couples TRBV5-6 to TRBJ1-2; a possible D gene is TRBD1 (5 bases). Deletions cut 3 bases from V and 4 bases from J, with 16 bases between. Looked up from germline, CDR1 is SGHDT and CDR2 is YYEEEE. There are 15 residues in the CDR3. CDR3 DNA: TGTGCCAGCAGCTCAGACTCCTCAGGGTCCTATGGCTACACCTTC. Amino acid sequence: CASSSDSSGSYGYTF.